This T cell receptor beta chain was recorded in a study of identical twins. General observations from the study: Whereas memory repertoires showed no such difference, abundant cord blood beta clonotypes carried fewer insertions. Modelling approaches yielded underestimates of out-of-frame TCR alpha sharing between monozygotic twins.

A universal primer site came from template switching; cDNA carried unique molecular identifiers. MiXCR was run by TCRdb on the 5' RACE reads, yielding one entry per CDR3 protein. The sample shows hundreds of thousands of distinct CDR3 sequences, roughly an eighth of them seen only once. The trim removed 5 bases at V and 2 bases at J, leaving 9 bases unmatched. The CDR3 covers 15 residues. In germline, CDR1 is SEHNR, CDR2 FQNEAQ (reference sequence). The table lists this clonotype with many counts. Its antigen is still unknown. The same data also contributed to another study, on yellow fever vaccine responses in identical twins. That study adds: Each twin's T cell response to the vaccine was reported to look partly convergent and partly personalized.

The chain links TRBV7-9 to TRBJ2-7; the match to TRBD2 covers 7 bases. Sequences were obtained from PBMCs. The source is a woman aged 18-30 years in good health. The CDR3 reads CASSSPASGTYEQYF. The CDR3 DNA sequence: TGTGCCAGCAGCAGCCCCGCTAGCGGAACCTACGAGCAGTACTTC.